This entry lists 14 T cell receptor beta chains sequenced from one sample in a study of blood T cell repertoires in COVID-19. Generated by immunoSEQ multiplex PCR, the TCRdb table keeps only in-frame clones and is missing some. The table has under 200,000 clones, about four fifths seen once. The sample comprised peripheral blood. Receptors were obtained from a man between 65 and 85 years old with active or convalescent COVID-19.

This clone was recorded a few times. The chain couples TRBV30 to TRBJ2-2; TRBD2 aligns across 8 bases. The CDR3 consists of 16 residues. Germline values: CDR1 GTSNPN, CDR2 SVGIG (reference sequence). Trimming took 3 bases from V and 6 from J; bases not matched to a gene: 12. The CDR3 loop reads CAWRSWGAGDAGELFF. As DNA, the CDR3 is TGTGCCTGGAGGTCCTGGGGAGCGGGAGACGCCGGGGAGCTGTTTTTT.

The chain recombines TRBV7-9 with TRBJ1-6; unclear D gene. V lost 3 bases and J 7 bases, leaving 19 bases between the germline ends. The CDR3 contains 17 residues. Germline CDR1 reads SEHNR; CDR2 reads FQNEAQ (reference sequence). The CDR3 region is CASSFSAGRSTNSPLHF. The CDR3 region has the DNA TGTGCCAGCAGCTTCAGCGCCGGGAGGTCGACAAATTCACCCCTCCACTTT.

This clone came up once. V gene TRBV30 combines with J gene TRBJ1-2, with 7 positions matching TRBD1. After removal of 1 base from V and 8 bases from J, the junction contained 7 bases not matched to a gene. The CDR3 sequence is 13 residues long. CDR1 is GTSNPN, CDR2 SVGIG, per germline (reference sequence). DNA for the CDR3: TGTGCCTGGAGTGAAGGGGGCGCAGGGGGCTACACCTTC. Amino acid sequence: CAWSEGGAGGYTF.

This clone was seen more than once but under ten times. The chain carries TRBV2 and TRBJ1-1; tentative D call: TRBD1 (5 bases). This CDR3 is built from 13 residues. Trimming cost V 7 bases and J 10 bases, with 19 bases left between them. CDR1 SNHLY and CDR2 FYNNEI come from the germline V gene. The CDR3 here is CASNPYRSDGAFF. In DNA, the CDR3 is TGTGCCAGCAATCCTTACAGGTCGGACGGAGCTTTCTTT.

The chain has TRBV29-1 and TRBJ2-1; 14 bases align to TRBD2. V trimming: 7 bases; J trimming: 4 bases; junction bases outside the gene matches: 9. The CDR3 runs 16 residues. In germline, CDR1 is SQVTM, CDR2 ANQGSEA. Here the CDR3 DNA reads TGCAGCGCTGTCGGGACTAGCGGGAGAAGGTACAATGAGCAGTTCTTC. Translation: CSAVGTSGRRYNEQFF.

The CDR3 DNA reads as TGTGCCAGCCACGGGTCGCTTAATGAAAAACTGTTTTTT. This sequence encodes CASHGSLNEKLFF. This sequence joins TRBV18 and TRBJ1-4, with D hard to call. V lost 8 bases and J 4 bases, leaving 11 bases between the germline ends. The CDR3 extends over 13 amino acids. Germline loops: CDR1 KGHSH, CDR2 LQKENI.

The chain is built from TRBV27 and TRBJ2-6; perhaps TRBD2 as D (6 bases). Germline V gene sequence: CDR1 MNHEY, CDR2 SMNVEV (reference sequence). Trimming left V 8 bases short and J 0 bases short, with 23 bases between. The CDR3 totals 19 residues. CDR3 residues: CASSPKRRGGRSGANVLTF. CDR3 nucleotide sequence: TGTGCCAGCTCACCGAAAAGGAGGGGAGGACGCTCTGGGGCCAACGTCCTGACTTTC.

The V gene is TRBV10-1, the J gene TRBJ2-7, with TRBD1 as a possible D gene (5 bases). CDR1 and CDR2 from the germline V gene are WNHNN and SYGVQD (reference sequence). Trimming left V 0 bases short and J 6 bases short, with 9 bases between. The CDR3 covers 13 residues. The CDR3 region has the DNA TGCGCCAGCAGTGAGTCTTCAGGGCCCGAGCAGTACTTC. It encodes CASSESSGPEQYF.

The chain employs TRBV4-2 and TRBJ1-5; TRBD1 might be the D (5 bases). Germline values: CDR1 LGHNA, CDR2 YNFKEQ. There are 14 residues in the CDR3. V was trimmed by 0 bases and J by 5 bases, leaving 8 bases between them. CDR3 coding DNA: TGTGCCAGCAGCCAAGACCCGGGGGATCAGCCCCAGCATTTT. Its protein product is CASSQDPGDQPQHF.

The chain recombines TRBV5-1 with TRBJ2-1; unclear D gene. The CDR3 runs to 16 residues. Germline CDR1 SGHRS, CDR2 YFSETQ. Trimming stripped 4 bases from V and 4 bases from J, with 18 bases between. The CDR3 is CASSQTETVRYNEQFF. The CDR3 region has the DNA TGCGCCAGCAGCCAGACGGAGACGGTCCGTTACAATGAGCAGTTCTTC.

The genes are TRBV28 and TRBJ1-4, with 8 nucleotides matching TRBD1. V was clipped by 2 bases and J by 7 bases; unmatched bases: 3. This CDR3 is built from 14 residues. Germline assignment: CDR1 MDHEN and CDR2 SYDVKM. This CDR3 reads CASSLGQGLEKLFF. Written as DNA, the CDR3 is TGTGCCAGCAGTTTAGGACAGGGCCTTGAAAAACTGTTTTTT.

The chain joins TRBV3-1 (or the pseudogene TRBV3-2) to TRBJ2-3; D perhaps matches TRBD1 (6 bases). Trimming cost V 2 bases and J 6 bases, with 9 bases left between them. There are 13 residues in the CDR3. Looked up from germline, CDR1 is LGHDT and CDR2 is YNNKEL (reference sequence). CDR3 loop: CASSQLRGDTQYF. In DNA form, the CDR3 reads TGTGCCAGCAGCCAACTTAGGGGGGATACGCAGTATTTT.

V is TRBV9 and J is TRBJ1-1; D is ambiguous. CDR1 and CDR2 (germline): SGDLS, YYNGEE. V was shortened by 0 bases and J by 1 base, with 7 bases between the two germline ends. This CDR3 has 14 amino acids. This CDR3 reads CASSVDSKNTEAFF. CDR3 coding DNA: TGTGCCAGCAGCGTAGACAGCAAGAACACTGAAGCTTTCTTT.

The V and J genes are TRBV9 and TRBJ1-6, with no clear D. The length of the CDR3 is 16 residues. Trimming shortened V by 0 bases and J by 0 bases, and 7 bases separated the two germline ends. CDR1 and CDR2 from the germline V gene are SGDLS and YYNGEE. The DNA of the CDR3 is TGTGCCAGCAGCGTAGGTATGAGCTCCTATAATTCACCCCTCCACTTT. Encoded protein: CASSVGMSSYNSPLHF.